The present T cell receptor (beta chain) was sequenced within a study of tumor and adjacent non-tumor tissue in lung cancer (dated by TCRdb to the late 2010s). General notes on the study: By cancer type, the cohort comprised approximately 12 adenocarcinoma patients, a couple of squamous cell carcinoma patients and 1 small cell lung cancer patient. Ages among the 15 or so patients ranged from about 31 to 85 years, there were roughly 10 men and 5 women, and disease was at TNM stage I to III. A total of 95 million to 150 million productive TCRbeta reads were generated by sequencing, corresponding to an average of around 4 million reads per sample. The study compared bulk TCRbeta repertoires from lung tumor tissue and matched distant non-tumor lung tissue of about 15 lung cancer patients. TCRbeta CDR3 sequencing was performed on 25 to 30 paired specimens, with one tumor sample and one normal lung sample collected per patient. Summary of the overall study and its limitations: The top 100 clones made up a significantly larger cumulative share of the repertoire in normal lung than in tumor tissue. The cohort had only around 15 patients, and the authors noted that larger samples and more detailed clinical data are needed. Neither the sequencing platform nor unique molecular identifiers are named or mentioned anywhere in the methods. TCR diversity was significantly higher in younger patients, and greater tumor TCR diversity was associated with shorter overall survival and shorter disease-free survival. TCR diversity (inverse Simpson) was significantly higher in tumor than in normal lung tissue (around 460 vs 160, P = 0.0075, Mann-Whitney U test). Because peripheral blood was not sequenced, blood TCRbeta repertoires in the lung cancer patients of the study were not examined.

In regard to this clonotype: The antigen it recognizes is unknown. One junction end disagrees with the germline gene, perhaps due to a read error.

RNA was isolated from bulk, unsorted tissue, and RNA quality was assessed with a NanoDrop ND-1000 and an Agilent 2100. The donors were newly diagnosed lung cancer patients admitted for thoracic surgery in China from August to November 2014 who had not received prior chemotherapy. Anyone who had undergone radiotherapy or chemotherapy before, or who had another cancer at the same time, was left out of the study. Pieces of surgical tissue measuring roughly 1-2 cm3 were kept in RNAlater solution and stored at -80 degrees C until use. The library was built by means of multiplex PCR. Data came from an Illumina HiSeq 2500. TCRbeta libraries were constructed through three rounds of nested PCR with primers (Table S4) according to protocols adapted from ARM-PCR. Before sequencing, PCR products of 200-500 bp were cut from the gel and purified using the QIAquick gel extraction kit. Regarding the original processing steps: Reads were cleaned with Trimmomatic, merged with FLASH into complete CDR3 sequences, and assigned to V(D)J germline segments with MiTCR. Clonal diversity was calculated as the inverse Simpson's index using VDJtools. In-frame sequences without a premature stop codon were defined as productive reads. TCRdb reprocessing: public reads trimmed at Q25 with fastp, clones called with MiXCR, in-frame beta chains kept. Rows with a matching CDR3 protein are joined into one entry that keeps the most common DNA and genes. The V and J calls here are based on TCRdb, not the publication. For this sample the table gives some 99,000 distinct CDR3 sequences, of which around 75% were detected only once. Under 45% of the sample lies in the top ten.

CDR1 SGHAT and CDR2 FQDESV were looked up in the germline V gene (reference sequence). The CDR3 contains 17 residues, cysteine and phenylalanine counted. Only CDR3 DNA remains: 51 bases, in frame from the first base. This sequence originates from a woman aged 60-75 years with non-small cell lung cancer. The chain uses TRBV11-1 and TRBJ2-2; a stretch of 7 junction bases matches TRBD2. The sample was lung tumor tissue. In nucleotides, the sequence is TGTGTCAGCAGCTCCCCCGCGTTGGCGGGAGTATCCGGGGATCTGTTTTTT. This yields the protein CVSSSPALAGVSGDLFF.